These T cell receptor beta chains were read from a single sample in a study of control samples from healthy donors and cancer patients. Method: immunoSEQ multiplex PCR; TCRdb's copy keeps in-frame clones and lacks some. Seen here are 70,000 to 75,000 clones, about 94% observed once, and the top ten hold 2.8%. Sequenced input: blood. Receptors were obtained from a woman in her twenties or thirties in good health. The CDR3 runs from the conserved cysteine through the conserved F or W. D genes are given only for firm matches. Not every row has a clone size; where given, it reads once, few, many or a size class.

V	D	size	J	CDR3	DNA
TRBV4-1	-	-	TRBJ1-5	CASSQTSTRPQHF	TGCGCCAGCAGCCAGACAAGTACCAGGCCCCAGCATTTT
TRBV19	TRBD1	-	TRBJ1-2	CASTIDRAYGYTF	TGTGCCAGTACCATCGACAGGGCCTATGGCTACACCTTC
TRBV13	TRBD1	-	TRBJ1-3	CASLGQGDLGGNTIYF	TGTGCCAGCCTGGGGCAGGGGGATCTCGGAGGAAACACCATATATTTT
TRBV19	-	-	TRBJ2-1	CASSTPQVGTYNEQFF	TGTGCCAGTAGTACTCCCCAGGTGGGAACCTACAATGAGCAGTTCTTC
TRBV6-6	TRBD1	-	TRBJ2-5	CASSRLVGQGVWWETQYF	TGTGCCAGCAGTCGTCTGGTAGGACAGGGCGTATGGTGGGAGACCCAGTACTTC
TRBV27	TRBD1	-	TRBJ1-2	CASSLTGVYGYTF	TGTGCCAGCAGTTTGACAGGGGTCTATGGCTACACCTTC
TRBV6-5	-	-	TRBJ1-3	CASTLGTIYF	TGTGCCAGCACTTTAGGCACCATATATTTT
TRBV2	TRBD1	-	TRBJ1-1	CASGGDRGNTEAFF	TGTGCCAGCGGGGGGGACAGGGGTAACACTGAAGCTTTCTTT
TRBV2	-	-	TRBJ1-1	CASTRTVNTEAFF	TGTGCCAGCACCAGGACTGTGAACACTGAAGCTTTCTTT
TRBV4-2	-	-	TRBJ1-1	CASSQEGGRDTEAFF	TGTGCCAGCAGCCAAGAGGGTGGCAGAGACACTGAAGCTTTCTTT
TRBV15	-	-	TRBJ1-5	CATSRERGIRNQPQHF	TGTGCCACCAGCAGAGAGAGGGGCATTCGCAATCAGCCCCAGCATTTT
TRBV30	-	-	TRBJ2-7	CAWTKRGRGEQYF	TGTGCCTGGACCAAAAGGGGCAGGGGCGAGCAGTACTTC
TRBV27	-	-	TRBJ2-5	CASSRAHQETQYF	TGTGCCAGCAGTAGAGCCCACCAAGAGACCCAGTACTTC
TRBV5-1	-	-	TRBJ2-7	CASSFRGLSYEQYF	TGCGCCAGCAGCTTCCGGGGGCTTTCCTACGAGCAGTACTTC
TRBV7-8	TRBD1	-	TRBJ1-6	CASSLGQGVSPLHF	TGTGCCAGCAGCTTAGGACAGGGGGTTTCACCCCTCCACTTT
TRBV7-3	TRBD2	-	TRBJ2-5	CASSPSGGETQYF	TGTGCCAGCAGCCCTAGCGGGGGGGAGACCCAGTACTTC
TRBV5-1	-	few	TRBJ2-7	CASSLGPNYEQYF	TGCGCCAGCAGCTTGGGACCCAACTACGAGCAGTACTTC
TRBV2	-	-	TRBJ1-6	CASREKGSSYNSPLHF	TGTGCCAGCAGGGAAAAAGGAAGCTCCTATAATTCACCCCTCCACTTT
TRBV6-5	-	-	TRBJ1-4	CASSRSGGANEKLFF	TGTGCCAGCAGCCGCAGCGGGGGGGCGAATGAAAAACTGTTTTTT
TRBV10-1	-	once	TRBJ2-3	CASSESGLSPADTQYF	TGCGCCAGCAGTGAGTCGGGACTTTCCCCGGCAGATACGCAGTATTTT
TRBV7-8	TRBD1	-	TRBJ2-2	CASSLKPGGNTGELFF	TGTGCCAGCAGCTTAAAACCAGGGGGCAACACCGGGGAGCTGTTTTTT
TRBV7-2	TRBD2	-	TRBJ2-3	CASSWWTRGFGDTQYF	TGTGCCAGCAGCTGGTGGACTAGGGGATTTGGGGATACGCAGTATTTT
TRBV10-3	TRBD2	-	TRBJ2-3	CAISETSGYTDTQYF	TGTGCCATCAGTGAGACTAGCGGGTACACAGATACGCAGTATTTT
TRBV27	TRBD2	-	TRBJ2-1	CASSPSETSGRKQFF	TGTGCCAGCAGTCCCTCTGAAACTAGCGGGCGGAAGCAGTTCTTC
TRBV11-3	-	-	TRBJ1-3	CASSLTTELTTGNTIYF	TGTGCCAGCAGCTTAACGACCGAACTTACTACTGGAAACACCATATATTTT
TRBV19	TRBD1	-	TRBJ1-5	CASNLALGGSQPQHF	TGTGCCAGTAACCTCGCCTTAGGGGGCTCGCAGCCCCAGCATTTT
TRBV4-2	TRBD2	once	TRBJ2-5	CASSQEAGGPETQYF	TGTGCCAGCAGCCAAGAAGCGGGGGGGCCAGAGACCCAGTACTTC
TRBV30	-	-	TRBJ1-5	CAWNLGTLGFDSNQPQHF	TGTGCCTGGAATTTAGGCACGCTTGGCTTTGATAGCAATCAGCCCCAGCATTTT
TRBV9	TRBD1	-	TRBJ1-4	CASSSRTGEGEKLFF	TGTGCCAGCAGCTCACGGACAGGGGAGGGGGAAAAACTGTTTTTT
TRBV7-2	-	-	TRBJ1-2	CASSREWGGNGYTF	TGTGCCAGCAGCCGCGAGTGGGGAGGCAACGGCTACACCTTC
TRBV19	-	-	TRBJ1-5	CASSGTAYSNQPQHF	TGTGCCAGTAGTGGCACAGCCTATAGCAATCAGCCCCAGCATTTT
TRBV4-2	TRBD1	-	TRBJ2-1	CASSQESQTGFREQFF	TGTGCCAGCAGCCAAGAGTCGCAGACAGGGTTCAGGGAGCAGTTCTTC
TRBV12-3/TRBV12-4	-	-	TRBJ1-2	CASRPTGFYGYTF	TGTGCCAGCAGGCCGACAGGCTTTTATGGCTACACCTTC
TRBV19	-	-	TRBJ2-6	CASSQGAGASGANVLTF	TGTGCCAGTAGCCAAGGAGCAGGGGCCTCTGGGGCCAACGTCCTGACTTTC